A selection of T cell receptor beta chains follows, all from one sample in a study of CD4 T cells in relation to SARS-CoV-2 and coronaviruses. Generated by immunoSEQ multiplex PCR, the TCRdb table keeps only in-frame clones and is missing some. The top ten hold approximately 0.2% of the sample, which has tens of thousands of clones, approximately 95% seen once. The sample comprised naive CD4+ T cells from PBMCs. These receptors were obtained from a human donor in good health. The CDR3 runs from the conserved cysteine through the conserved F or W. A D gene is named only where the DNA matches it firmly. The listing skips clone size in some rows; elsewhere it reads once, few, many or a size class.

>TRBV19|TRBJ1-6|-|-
TGTGCCAGTACCCGAGGGAGTAATTCACCCCTCCACTTT
CASTRGSNSPLHF
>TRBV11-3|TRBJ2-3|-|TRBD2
TGTGCCAGCAGCTTAGGTAGCGGGATGAGTGATACGCAGTATTTT
CASSLGSGMSDTQYF
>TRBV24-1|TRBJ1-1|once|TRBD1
TGTGCCACCAGTGAATCATCGGGACAGGGGCTAGCGAACACTGAAGCTTTCTTT
CATSESSGQGLANTEAFF
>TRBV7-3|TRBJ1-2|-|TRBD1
TGTGCCAGCAGCTTAACTCACCCCGGGACAGGGGGCGCTGGCTACACCTTC
CASSLTHPGTGGAGYTF
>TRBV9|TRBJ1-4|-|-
TGTGCCAGCAGCGTAGATTTGGCTGCAACTAATGAAAAACTGTTTTTT
CASSVDLAATNEKLFF
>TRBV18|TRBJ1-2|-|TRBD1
TGTGCCAGCTCACCAGGGGGACAGGGCGACTACACCTTC
CASSPGGQGDYTF
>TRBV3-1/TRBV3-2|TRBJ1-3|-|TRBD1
TGTGCCAGCAGCCAAACACGGGACAGTGAGGACACCATATATTTT
CASSQTRDSEDTIYF
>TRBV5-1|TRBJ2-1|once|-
TGCGCCAGCAGTGGGTGGGCGTCCTACAATGAGCAGTTCTTC
CASSGWASYNEQFF
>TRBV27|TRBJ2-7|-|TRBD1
TGTGCCAGCAGTTTTAGGAGGACAGGATCAGCCTACGAGCAGTACTTC
CASSFRRTGSAYEQYF
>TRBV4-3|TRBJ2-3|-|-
TGCGCCAGCAGCCAAGATCTCGAAAGCACAGATACGCAGTATTTT
CASSQDLESTDTQYF
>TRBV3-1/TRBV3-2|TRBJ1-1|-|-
TGTGCCAGCAGCCAAGATGGCAGGAACACTGAAGCTTTCTTT
CASSQDGRNTEAFF
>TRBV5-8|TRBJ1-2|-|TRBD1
TGTGCCAGCAGCCTATTAGGGACAGCTTCTAACTATGGCTACACCTTC
CASSLLGTASNYGYTF
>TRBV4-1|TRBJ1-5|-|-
TGCGCCAGCAGCCAAACTACCGGGGGGGCAGACTATCAGCCCCAGCATTTT
CASSQTTGGADYQPQHF
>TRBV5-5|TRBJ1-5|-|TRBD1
TGTGCCAGCAGCTTTGGACAGGGAGATCAGCCCCAGCATTTT
CASSFGQGDQPQHF
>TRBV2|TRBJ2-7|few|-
TGTGCCAGCAGTGATTCCCCCATTACACTGGGCGGGGACGAATACGAGCAGTACTTC
CASSDSPITLGGDEYEQYF
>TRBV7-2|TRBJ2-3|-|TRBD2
TGTGCCAGCAGCTCCATGGGACTAGCGGGAGTCTGGGAAGATACGCAGTATTTT
CASSSMGLAGVWEDTQYF
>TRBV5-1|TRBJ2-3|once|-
TGCGCCAGCAGCTTGGATGGGGGAGGTACAGATACGCAGTATTTT
CASSLDGGGTDTQYF
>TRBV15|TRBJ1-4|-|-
TGTGCCACCGCCGACAGTCTAAAGGAAAAACTGTTTTTT
CATADSLKEKLFF
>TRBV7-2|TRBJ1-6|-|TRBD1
TGTGCCAGCACCCGACAGGGCTCCTATAATTCACCCCTCCACTTT
CASTRQGSYNSPLHF
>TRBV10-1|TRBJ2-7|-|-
TGCGCCAGCCAAAACTATCCAGGGAGCGAGCAGTACTTC
CASQNYPGSEQYF
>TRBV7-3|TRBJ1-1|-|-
TGTGCCAGCAGCCCCGAGGGAATAACTGGCACTGAAGCTTTCTTT
CASSPEGITGTEAFF
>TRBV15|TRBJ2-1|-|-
TGTGCCACCAGCAGAGTCGGCGGAAGCTCCTACAATGAGCAGTTCTTC
CATSRVGGSSYNEQFF
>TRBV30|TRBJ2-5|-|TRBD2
TGTGCCTGGAGCGTAGGGAGGGCGACCCAGTACTTC
CAWSVGRATQYF
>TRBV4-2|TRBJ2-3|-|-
TGTGCCAGCAGCACGCCGCCAGGAACCCGCACAGATACGCAGTATTTT
CASSTPPGTRTDTQYF
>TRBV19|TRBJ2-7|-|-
TGTGCCAGTAGTATAAATGGGGCTAGGGGAGAGCAGTACTTC
CASSINGARGEQYF
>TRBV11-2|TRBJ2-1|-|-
TGTGCCAGCAGCAGGGTGGGGATTGAGCAGTTCTTC
CASSRVGIEQFF
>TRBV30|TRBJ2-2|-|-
TGTGCCTGGAGTGGGGATACAAACACCGGGGAGCTGTTTTTT
CAWSGDTNTGELFF
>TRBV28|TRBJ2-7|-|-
TGTGCCAGCAGTTTTTCCCCCTTCGAGCAGTACTTC
CASSFSPFEQYF
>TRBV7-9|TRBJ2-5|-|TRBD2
TGTGCCAGCAGCCCTAGCGGGGAGACCCAGTACTTC
CASSPSGETQYF
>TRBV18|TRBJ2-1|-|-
TGTGCCAGCTCACCGATGGAGTACAATGAGCAGTTCTTC
CASSPMEYNEQFF